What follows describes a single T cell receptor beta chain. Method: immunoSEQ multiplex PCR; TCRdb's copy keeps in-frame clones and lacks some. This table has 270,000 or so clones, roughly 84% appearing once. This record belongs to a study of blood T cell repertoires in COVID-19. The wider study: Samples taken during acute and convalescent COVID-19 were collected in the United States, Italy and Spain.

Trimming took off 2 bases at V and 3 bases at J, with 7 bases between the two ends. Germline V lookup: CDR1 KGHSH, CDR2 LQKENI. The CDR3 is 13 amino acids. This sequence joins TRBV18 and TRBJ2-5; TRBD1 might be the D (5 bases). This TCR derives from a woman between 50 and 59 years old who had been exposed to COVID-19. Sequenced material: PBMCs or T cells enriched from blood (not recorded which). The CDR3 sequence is CASSPDSKETQYF. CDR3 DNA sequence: TGTGCCAGCTCACCAGACAGTAAAGAGACCCAGTACTTC.